This entry features one T cell receptor beta chain sequence. The antigen is undetermined. Hyperthyroidism patients were newly diagnosed, had disease duration under 2 months, and were aged 18 to 65 years. The CDR3 regions of TCR beta were amplified from RNA transcripts. The HTBI set primed first-round TCR CDR3 RT-PCR. TCRdb analysed the multiplex PCR reads with MiXCR anew, one entry per CDR3 protein. The sample has under 400,000 distinct CDR3 sequences, about a sixth seen once. These data are taken from a study of T cells in Graves' hyperthyroidism and ophthalmopathy. Study results and limitations: Ophthalmopathy stood apart from stable hyperthyroidism in a 13 V-J model. The model anticipated ophthalmopathy a median approximately six months pre-onset. Blood held most thyroid clonotypes expanded above 0.001 frequency.

Trimming at V came to 2 bases and at J to 2 bases, leaving 6 bases not matched to a gene. The germline CDR1 and CDR2 sequences are DFQATT and SNEGSKA (reference sequence). There are 14 residues in the CDR3. The chain carries TRBV20-1 and TRBJ2-7, with 7 bases aligning to TRBD1. The sequenced material came from blood. This receptor was taken from a woman in her late teens or twenties with Graves' hyperthyroidism that later progressed to Graves' ophthalmopathy. The DNA for the CDR3 is TGCAGTGCTAGACAGGGGGTCCCCACCTACGAGCAGTACTTC. Translated: CSARQGVPTYEQYF.